This T cell receptor beta chain emerged from a study of shared clonotypes between healthy human individuals. This CDR3 has 14 residues. Germline CDR1 reads MNHEY; CDR2 reads SVGAGI. Unmatched junction bases numbered 8, after V lost 5 bases and J lost 5 bases. Method: immunoSEQ multiplex PCR; TCRdb's copy keeps in-frame clones and lacks some. Of 2.3 million or so clones in the sample, 80% to 95% were seen once. The source of this sequence is a man aged 18 to 30 in good health. Some clones in this sample may be carry-over from other donors' samples. The sample was naive CD4+ T cells from PBMCs. Subset in this sample: CD45RA+ positively selected. This chain links TRBV6-5 with TRBJ2-7, with TRBD2 identical over 8 bases. CDR3 protein: CASSPGGGRNEQYF. The CDR3 DNA is TGTGCCAGCAGTCCCGGGGGGGGTCGAAACGAGCAGTACTTC.